These 14 T cell receptor beta chains were all obtained from the same sample, sequenced in a study of T cell repertoires in cytomegalovirus infection. TCRdb redid the calling of the reads with MiXCR, one entry per CDR3 protein. The sample has fewer than 350,000 distinct CDR3 sequences, over 7.5% seen once. The specimen sequenced was PBMCs. All receptors derive from a human donor in good health (CMV status not recorded). Some clones in this sample may be carry-over from other donors' samples.

This clonotype occurred many times. V is TRBV7-6 and J is TRBJ2-3, with 8 bases aligning to TRBD2. Germline V gene lookup returns CDR1 SGHVS and CDR2 FNYEAQ. With 4 bases clipped from V and 3 bases from J, the junction kept 12 bases outside the gene matches. This CDR3 comprises 17 residues. The chain's CDR3 is CASSSLAGRGVTDTQYF. The CDR3 nucleotides read TGTGCCAGCAGCTCATTGGCCGGGAGGGGGGTGACAGATACGCAGTATTTT.

This clonotype was detected only a few times. This chain connects TRBV25-1 to TRBJ2-4; D not resolved. Germline CDR1 is MGHDK and CDR2 is SYGVNS. The CDR3 spans 13 residues. Trimming stripped 4 bases from V and 6 bases from J, with 10 bases between. The CDR3 DNA follows: TGTGCCAGCAGTGTATCTGGAAGAAACATTCAGTACTTC. It codes for CASSVSGRNIQYF. Based on the CDR3 plus reference TRBV25-1 and TRBJ2-4, the full variable domain is EADIYQTPRYLVIGTGKKITLECSQTMGHDKMYWYQQDPGMELHLIHYSYGVNSTEKGDLSSESTVSRIRTEHFPLTLESARPSHTSQYLCASSVSGRNIQYFGAGTRLSVL.

The chain uses TRBV7-3 and TRBJ2-1, with 8 positions matching TRBD1. J lost 8 bases, V lost 6 bases, and 6 bases had no gene match. This CDR3 comprises 13 residues. Germline V gene data show CDR1 as SGHTA and CDR2 as FQGTGA. Written as DNA, the CDR3 is TGTGCCAGCAGACTGACAGGGGTGGATGAGCAGTTCTTC. It yields the protein CASRLTGVDEQFF.

This clonotype was seen a handful of times. V gene TRBV3-1 combines with J gene TRBJ1-1; no definite D call. The germline V gene has CDR1 LGHDT and CDR2 YNNKEL (reference sequence). The CDR3 has 15 residues. Trimming took 1 base from V and 3 from J, leaving 12 bases between them. CDR3 bases: TGTGCCAGCAGCCAAGCCCGGCGGCCGCACACTGAAGCTTTCTTT. Amino acid sequence: CASSQARRPHTEAFF.

This clonotype was recorded a few times. This rearrangement joins TRBV24-1 to TRBJ1-5; D remains ambiguous. CDR3 length equals 13 residues. CDR1 KGHDR and CDR2 SFDVKD come from the germline V gene. V was trimmed by 2 bases and J by 6 bases, leaving 7 bases between them. The CDR3 coding sequence is TGTGCCACCAGTGATTCCGATAGTCAGCCCCAGCATTTT. This translates into CATSDSDSQPQHF.

The V call is TRBV18, the J call TRBJ1-2, with 8 bases fitting TRBD1. The junction had 6 bases not matched to a gene; V was cut back by 1 base and J by 8 bases. Germline loops: CDR1 KGHSH, CDR2 LQKENI. The CDR3 is 14 amino acids. The CDR3 is CASSPRQGKGGYTF. For the CDR3, the DNA is TGTGCCAGCTCACCACGACAGGGGAAAGGAGGCTACACCTTC. Looking up the rest from reference TRBV18 and TRBJ1-2 gives the full variable domain: NAGVMQNPRHLVRRRGQEARLRCSPMKGHSHVYWYRQLPEEGLKFMVYLQKENIIDESGMPKERFSAEFPKEGPSILRIQQVVRGDSAAYFCASSPRQGKGGYTFGSGTRLTVV.

J is TRBJ1-1 and V is TRBV20-1; D is uncertain. The CDR3 totals 15 residues. CDR1 and CDR2 from the germline V gene are DFQATT and SNEGSKA (reference sequence). V was pared by 5 bases and J by 0 bases, with 16 bases between. In DNA form, the CDR3 reads TGCAGTGCTCCCGGGAGTCTAAGCATGAACACTGAAGCTTTCTTT. It translates to CSAPGSLSMNTEAFF.

A word on this clonotype: Just one base apart from a much larger clone, this may be a read error. This CDR3 reads CASRLCGGIKETQYF. CDR3 coding DNA: TGTGCCAGCAGATTATGCGGGGGGATAAAAGAGACCCAGTACTTC. The chain links TRBV7-2 to TRBJ2-5; 8 bases are a match to TRBD2. The CDR3 length is 15 residues. Germline CDR1 is SGHTA and CDR2 is FQGNSA. J was trimmed by 3 bases and V by 6 bases; bases with no gene match: 9.

The V gene is TRBV4-3, the J gene TRBJ2-5; D not resolved. Germline CDR1 is LGHNA and CDR2 is YSLEER. Trimming took off 0 bases at V and 6 bases at J, with 11 bases between the two ends. The length of the CDR3 is 14 residues. The CDR3 protein is CASSQDLVGKTQYF. The DNA of the CDR3 is TGCGCCAGCAGCCAAGATTTAGTGGGGAAGACCCAGTACTTC.

The chain recombines TRBV7-2 with TRBJ2-7; D possibly corresponds to TRBD2 (7 bases). The CDR3 loop spans 16 amino acids. Germline V gives CDR1 SGHTA, CDR2 FQGNSA. V lost 2 bases and J 4 bases, leaving 18 bases between the germline ends. The CDR3 region is CASSLFLSGGRYEQYF. The DNA for the CDR3 is TGTGCCAGCAGCTTATTCCTTTCGGGGGGCCGGTACGAGCAGTACTTC. Based on the CDR3 plus reference TRBV7-2 and TRBJ2-7, the full variable domain is GAGVSQSPSNKVTEKGKDVELRCDPISGHTALYWYRQSLGQGLEFLIYFQGNSAPDKSGLPSDRFSAERTGGSVSTLTIQRTQQEDSAVYLCASSLFLSGGRYEQYFGPGTRLTVT.

This clonotype was seen ten or more times. V gene TRBV7-2 combines with J gene TRBJ2-1, with no clear D. The CDR3 loop spans 16 amino acids. V was clipped by 3 bases and J by 1 base, with 13 bases between them. Germline V CDR1 and CDR2: SGHTA, FQGNSA. CDR3 sequence reads: CASSLSYNPSYNEQFF. The CDR3 nucleotides read TGTGCCAGCAGCTTGTCATACAACCCGTCCTACAATGAGCAGTTCTTC.

This clonotype appeared a few times. The V gene is TRBV20-1, the J gene TRBJ1-1; D uncertain. CDR1 and CDR2 from the germline V gene are DFQATT and SNEGSKA (reference sequence). The CDR3 extends over 13 amino acids. V shed 6 bases and J shed 2 bases, with 13 bases lying between them. DNA of the CDR3: TGCAGTGCCGTCGAACGAGTTAACACTGAAGCTTTCTTT. Its protein is CSAVERVNTEAFF.

The sample holds a few counts of this clonotype. V is TRBV3-1 and J is TRBJ1-1; D gene ambiguous. CDR3 length equals 15 residues. CDR1 LGHDT and CDR2 YNNKEL come from the germline V gene (reference sequence). Trimming stripped 0 bases from V and 1 base from J, with 9 bases between. The DNA of the CDR3 is TGTGCCAGCAGCCAAGAACAGTTACCGAACACTGAAGCTTTCTTT. Protein: CASSQEQLPNTEAFF.

Turning to this clonotype: One end of the junction is discordant with germline, which a read error may explain. J is TRBJ2-5 and V is TRBV7-9, with D tentatively TRBD2 (5 bases). The CDR3 is 12 amino acids. CDR1 and CDR2 from the germline V gene are SEHNR and FQNEAQ (reference sequence). CDR3 nucleotide sequence: TGTGCCAGCAGCTTAGAGTTGAGGGCAGGAGAATTC. Protein product: CASSLELRAGEF.